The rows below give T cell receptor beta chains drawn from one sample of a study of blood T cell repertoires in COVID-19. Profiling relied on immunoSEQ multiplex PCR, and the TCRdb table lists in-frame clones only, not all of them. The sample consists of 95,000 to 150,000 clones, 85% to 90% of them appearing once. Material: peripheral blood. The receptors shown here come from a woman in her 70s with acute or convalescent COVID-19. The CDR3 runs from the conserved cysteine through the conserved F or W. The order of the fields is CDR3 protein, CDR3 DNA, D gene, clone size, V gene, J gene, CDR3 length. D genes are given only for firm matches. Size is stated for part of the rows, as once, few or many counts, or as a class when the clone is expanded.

CDR3 protein: CASLGGGDTEAFF
CDR3 DNA: TGTGCCAGTTTGGGGGGAGGGGACACTGAAGCTTTCTTT
D gene: -
clone size: -
V gene: TRBV6-1
J gene: TRBJ1-1
CDR3 length: 13

CDR3 protein: CATSVASGGGLYEQYF
CDR3 DNA: TGTGCCACCAGTGTAGCTAGCGGGGGGGGCCTTTACGAGCAGTACTTC
D gene: TRBD2
clone size: -
V gene: TRBV24-1
J gene: TRBJ2-7
CDR3 length: 16

CDR3 protein: CASSPDSSYNSPLHF
CDR3 DNA: TGTGCCAGCAGCCCGGACAGCTCCTATAATTCACCCCTCCACTTT
D gene: -
clone size: -
V gene: TRBV7-2
J gene: TRBJ1-6
CDR3 length: 15

CDR3 protein: CASRKTGGHSGANVLTF
CDR3 DNA: TGTGCCAGCAGAAAAACAGGGGGCCACTCTGGGGCCAACGTCCTGACTTTC
D gene: TRBD1
clone size: -
V gene: TRBV28
J gene: TRBJ2-6
CDR3 length: 17

CDR3 protein: CAISERETPNTEAFF
CDR3 DNA: TGTGCCATCAGTGAAAGGGAGACTCCGAACACTGAAGCTTTCTTT
D gene: -
clone size: once
V gene: TRBV10-3
J gene: TRBJ1-1
CDR3 length: 15

CDR3 protein: CASSSPGQGVDTEAFF
CDR3 DNA: TGTGCCAGCTCAAGCCCGGGACAGGGGGTGGACACTGAAGCTTTCTTT
D gene: TRBD1
clone size: -
V gene: TRBV18
J gene: TRBJ1-1
CDR3 length: 16

CDR3 protein: CASSPQADNQPQHF
CDR3 DNA: TGTGCCAGCAGCCCACAGGCAGATAATCAGCCCCAGCATTTT
D gene: -
clone size: -
V gene: TRBV7-2
J gene: TRBJ1-5
CDR3 length: 14

CDR3 protein: CASSRQGTDTQYF
CDR3 DNA: TGTGCCAGCAGTCGCCAGGGTACAGATACGCAGTATTTT
D gene: -
clone size: -
V gene: TRBV6-6
J gene: TRBJ2-3
CDR3 length: 13

CDR3 protein: CAWSRAGHEQYF
CDR3 DNA: TGTGCCTGGAGTCGGGCAGGGCACGAGCAGTACTTC
D gene: -
clone size: once
V gene: TRBV30
J gene: TRBJ2-7
CDR3 length: 12

CDR3 protein: CASSGWDRISPLHF
CDR3 DNA: TGTGCCAGCAGTGGTTGGGACAGAATTTCACCCCTCCACTTT
D gene: TRBD1
clone size: -
V gene: TRBV2
J gene: TRBJ1-6
CDR3 length: 14

CDR3 protein: CASSQGTPSGFRYEQYF
CDR3 DNA: TGCGCCAGCAGCCAAGGTACCCCCAGCGGTTTTCGGTACGAGCAGTACTTC
D gene: -
clone size: -
V gene: TRBV4-1
J gene: TRBJ2-7
CDR3 length: 17

CDR3 protein: CASRLQGSTSEAFF
CDR3 DNA: TGTGCCAGCAGGCTACAGGGATCGACGTCTGAAGCTTTCTTT
D gene: -
clone size: -
V gene: TRBV2
J gene: TRBJ1-1
CDR3 length: 14

CDR3 protein: CASSQGQGYSVEQYF
CDR3 DNA: TGTGCCAGCAGCCAAGGTCAGGGTTATTCTGTCGAGCAGTACTTC
D gene: -
clone size: -
V gene: TRBV3-1/TRBV3-2
J gene: TRBJ2-7
CDR3 length: 15

CDR3 protein: CASGQYQGSQETQYF
CDR3 DNA: TGCGCCAGCGGCCAATACCAGGGGTCCCAAGAGACCCAGTACTTC
D gene: -
clone size: -
V gene: TRBV4-1
J gene: TRBJ2-5
CDR3 length: 15

CDR3 protein: CASSHGPWDSDYEQYF
CDR3 DNA: TGTGCCAGCAGCCATGGTCCGTGGGACTCAGACTACGAGCAGTACTTC
D gene: -
clone size: -
V gene: TRBV3-1/TRBV3-2
J gene: TRBJ2-7
CDR3 length: 16

CDR3 protein: CASSSLAGKQETQYF
CDR3 DNA: TGTGCCAGCAGCTCATTAGCGGGGAAGCAAGAGACCCAGTACTTC
D gene: TRBD2
clone size: -
V gene: TRBV5-6
J gene: TRBJ2-5
CDR3 length: 15

CDR3 protein: CASSYSRGSGTQYF
CDR3 DNA: TGTGCCAGCAGTTACTCGAGGGGGTCGGGTACGCAGTATTTT
D gene: -
clone size: -
V gene: TRBV6-5
J gene: TRBJ2-3
CDR3 length: 14

CDR3 protein: CASSLIQGRPNEKLFF
CDR3 DNA: TGTGCCAGCAGCTTAATCCAGGGGCGACCTAATGAAAAACTGTTTTTT
D gene: -
clone size: -
V gene: TRBV11-3
J gene: TRBJ1-4
CDR3 length: 16

CDR3 protein: CASNQAEAGGNQPQHF
CDR3 DNA: TGTGCCAGCAATCAAGCCGAAGCAGGGGGCAATCAGCCCCAGCATTTT
D gene: -
clone size: few
V gene: TRBV28
J gene: TRBJ1-5
CDR3 length: 16

CDR3 protein: CASRDGRQAHSPLHF
CDR3 DNA: TGTGCCAGCAGAGACGGCCGACAGGCCCATTCACCCCTCCACTTT
D gene: -
clone size: -
V gene: TRBV2
J gene: TRBJ1-6
CDR3 length: 15

CDR3 protein: CASGQVIQYF
CDR3 DNA: TGTGCCAGTGGGCAGGTCATTCAGTACTTC
D gene: -
clone size: -
V gene: TRBV2
J gene: TRBJ2-4
CDR3 length: 10

CDR3 protein: CASSLGPGQENSPLHF
CDR3 DNA: TGTGCCAGCAGTTTGGGTCCGGGACAGGAAAATTCACCCCTCCACTTT
D gene: TRBD1
clone size: -
V gene: TRBV28
J gene: TRBJ1-6
CDR3 length: 16

CDR3 protein: CASSPISGGADTQYF
CDR3 DNA: TGTGCCAGCAGTCCCATTAGCGGGGGGGCGGATACGCAGTATTTT
D gene: TRBD2
clone size: -
V gene: TRBV2
J gene: TRBJ2-3
CDR3 length: 15

CDR3 protein: CASSQVGRRGYTF
CDR3 DNA: TGTGCCAGCAGCCAAGTGGGGCGCCGGGGCTACACCTTC
D gene: -
clone size: -
V gene: TRBV14
J gene: TRBJ1-2
CDR3 length: 13

CDR3 protein: CSASTDSNQPQHF
CDR3 DNA: TGCAGCGCCTCGACAGATAGCAATCAGCCCCAGCATTTT
D gene: -
clone size: -
V gene: TRBV29-1
J gene: TRBJ1-5
CDR3 length: 13

CDR3 protein: CSVERGTGGIYEQYF
CDR3 DNA: TGCAGCGTTGAACGTGGGACAGGGGGCATCTACGAGCAGTACTTC
D gene: TRBD1
clone size: -
V gene: TRBV29-1
J gene: TRBJ2-7
CDR3 length: 15

CDR3 protein: CASSESRANEAFF
CDR3 DNA: TGCGCCAGCAGTGAGTCGAGGGCGAATGAAGCTTTCTTT
D gene: -
clone size: few
V gene: TRBV10-1
J gene: TRBJ1-1
CDR3 length: 13

CDR3 protein: CASSQGHGYTF
CDR3 DNA: TGTGCCAGCTCACAGGGGCATGGCTACACCTTC
D gene: TRBD1
clone size: -
V gene: TRBV3-1/TRBV3-2
J gene: TRBJ1-2
CDR3 length: 11

CDR3 protein: CASSLGGEPTEAFF
CDR3 DNA: TGTGCCAGCAGCTTGGGGGGGGAGCCCACTGAAGCTTTCTTT
D gene: -
clone size: -
V gene: TRBV7-2
J gene: TRBJ1-1
CDR3 length: 14

CDR3 protein: CASSLTVPRGMHTEAFF
CDR3 DNA: TGTGCCAGCAGTTTAACCGTCCCCAGGGGTATGCACACTGAAGCTTTCTTT
D gene: -
clone size: -
V gene: TRBV27
J gene: TRBJ1-1
CDR3 length: 17

CDR3 protein: CASSSWTGGEKLFF
CDR3 DNA: TGTGCCAGCAGTTCTTGGACAGGAGGTGAAAAACTGTTTTTT
D gene: TRBD1
clone size: -
V gene: TRBV28
J gene: TRBJ1-4
CDR3 length: 14

CDR3 protein: CASSSLGRGGDYEQYF
CDR3 DNA: TGTGCCAGTAGCTCCCTAGGGAGGGGGGGAGACTACGAGCAGTACTTC
D gene: -
clone size: -
V gene: TRBV19
J gene: TRBJ2-7
CDR3 length: 16

CDR3 protein: CAISESDRVGQPQHF
CDR3 DNA: TGTGCCATCAGTGAGTCGGACAGGGTTGGACAGCCCCAGCATTTT
D gene: TRBD1
clone size: -
V gene: TRBV10-3
J gene: TRBJ1-5
CDR3 length: 15

CDR3 protein: CASSHSYDRGRTDTQYF
CDR3 DNA: TGTGCCAGCAGCCACAGCTACGACAGGGGAAGGACAGATACGCAGTATTTT
D gene: TRBD1
clone size: few
V gene: TRBV14
J gene: TRBJ2-3
CDR3 length: 17

CDR3 protein: CASSLEGAQPQHF
CDR3 DNA: TGTGCCAGCAGCTTAGAGGGGGCTCAGCCCCAGCATTTT
D gene: TRBD1
clone size: -
V gene: TRBV7-2
J gene: TRBJ1-5
CDR3 length: 13

CDR3 protein: CASSLRGGQPQHF
CDR3 DNA: TGTGCCAGCAGTTTACGGGGGGGTCAGCCCCAGCATTTT
D gene: -
clone size: -
V gene: TRBV27
J gene: TRBJ1-5
CDR3 length: 13

CDR3 protein: CASSPRTGENQPQHF
CDR3 DNA: TGTGCCAGCAGCCCCCGGACAGGGGAGAATCAGCCCCAGCATTTT
D gene: TRBD1
clone size: -
V gene: TRBV9
J gene: TRBJ1-5
CDR3 length: 15

CDR3 protein: CASSIALNTEAFF
CDR3 DNA: TGTGCCAGTAGTATAGCCCTTAACACTGAAGCTTTCTTT
D gene: -
clone size: -
V gene: TRBV19
J gene: TRBJ1-1
CDR3 length: 13

CDR3 protein: CASSPTGTWDYGYTF
CDR3 DNA: TGTGCCAGCTCACCTACAGGGACCTGGGATTATGGCTACACCTTC
D gene: -
clone size: once
V gene: TRBV18
J gene: TRBJ1-2
CDR3 length: 15

CDR3 protein: CASSQDGWTEAFF
CDR3 DNA: TGCGCCAGCAGCCAAGACGGGTGGACTGAAGCTTTCTTT
D gene: -
clone size: -
V gene: TRBV4-1
J gene: TRBJ1-1
CDR3 length: 13

CDR3 protein: CASSEILGGRGNTEAFF
CDR3 DNA: TGTGCCAGCAGTGAAATCCTGGGCGGGAGAGGGAACACTGAAGCTTTCTTT
D gene: -
clone size: -
V gene: TRBV6-1
J gene: TRBJ1-1
CDR3 length: 17

CDR3 protein: CASSQEFQGRGMNTEAFF
CDR3 DNA: TGTGCCAGCAGCCAAGAGTTCCAAGGGAGGGGGATGAACACTGAAGCTTTCTTT
D gene: -
clone size: -
V gene: TRBV3-1/TRBV3-2
J gene: TRBJ1-1
CDR3 length: 18

CDR3 protein: CAWSTGNNQPQHF
CDR3 DNA: TGTGCCTGGAGTACGGGGAACAATCAGCCCCAGCATTTT
D gene: -
clone size: -
V gene: TRBV30
J gene: TRBJ1-5
CDR3 length: 13

CDR3 protein: CASSYLSGGGTEAFF
CDR3 DNA: TGTGCCAGCAGTTACTTGTCGGGGGGAGGCACTGAAGCTTTCTTT
D gene: -
clone size: -
V gene: TRBV6-5
J gene: TRBJ1-1
CDR3 length: 15

CDR3 protein: CASSKEGTDLNLRGSNYGYTF
CDR3 DNA: TGTGCCAGCAGCAAAGAGGGAACTGACCTAAACCTTAGAGGGTCTAACTATGGCTACACCTTC
D gene: -
clone size: -
V gene: TRBV21-1
J gene: TRBJ1-2
CDR3 length: 21

CDR3 protein: CASSLGAGLGETQYF
CDR3 DNA: TGTGCCAGCAGCTTGGGTGCGGGGTTGGGGGAGACCCAGTACTTC
D gene: -
clone size: few
V gene: TRBV7-3
J gene: TRBJ2-5
CDR3 length: 15

CDR3 protein: CASSLEVVREAFF
CDR3 DNA: TGTGCCAGCAGCTTAGAAGTAGTCAGGGAAGCTTTCTTT
D gene: -
clone size: -
V gene: TRBV11-3
J gene: TRBJ1-1
CDR3 length: 13

CDR3 protein: CASSDSGGPYNEQFF
CDR3 DNA: TGTGCCAGCAGTGATAGCGGGGGCCCCTACAATGAGCAGTTCTTC
D gene: TRBD2
clone size: -
V gene: TRBV6-1
J gene: TRBJ2-1
CDR3 length: 15

CDR3 protein: CSAADSGELFF
CDR3 DNA: TGCAGTGCAGCGGATTCCGGGGAGCTGTTTTTT
D gene: -
clone size: -
V gene: TRBV20-1
J gene: TRBJ2-2
CDR3 length: 11

CDR3 protein: CASRKGQGASVGPQHF
CDR3 DNA: TGTGCCAGCAGAAAAGGACAGGGGGCTTCAGTAGGGCCCCAGCATTTT
D gene: TRBD1
clone size: -
V gene: TRBV2
J gene: TRBJ1-5
CDR3 length: 16

CDR3 protein: CASSRGLGTEAFF
CDR3 DNA: TGTGCCAGCAGTAGGGGGTTGGGGACTGAAGCTTTCTTT
D gene: -
clone size: -
V gene: TRBV6-5
J gene: TRBJ1-1
CDR3 length: 13

CDR3 protein: CASSPTGQYGSYGYTF
CDR3 DNA: TGTGCCAGCAGCCCCACGGGACAGTACGGAAGCTATGGCTACACCTTC
D gene: TRBD1
clone size: -
V gene: TRBV27
J gene: TRBJ1-2
CDR3 length: 16

CDR3 protein: CAWNIPGGHSPLHF
CDR3 DNA: TGTGCCTGGAACATCCCAGGGGGCCATTCACCCCTCCACTTT
D gene: TRBD1
clone size: -
V gene: TRBV30
J gene: TRBJ1-6
CDR3 length: 14

CDR3 protein: CASRITGDSNQPQHF
CDR3 DNA: TGCGCCAGCAGGATTACAGGGGATAGCAATCAGCCCCAGCATTTT
D gene: TRBD1
clone size: -
V gene: TRBV5-1
J gene: TRBJ1-5
CDR3 length: 15

CDR3 protein: CASSLWGPSNEQFF
CDR3 DNA: TGTGCCAGCAGCTTATGGGGGCCTTCCAATGAGCAGTTCTTC
D gene: -
clone size: -
V gene: TRBV7-2
J gene: TRBJ2-1
CDR3 length: 14

CDR3 protein: CSAPRGDPWGYTF
CDR3 DNA: TGCAGCGCGCCCCGGGGGGACCCGTGGGGCTACACCTTC
D gene: -
clone size: -
V gene: TRBV29-1
J gene: TRBJ1-2
CDR3 length: 13

CDR3 protein: CAWSETGHYGYTF
CDR3 DNA: TGTGCCTGGAGTGAGACAGGGCACTATGGCTACACCTTC
D gene: TRBD1
clone size: -
V gene: TRBV30
J gene: TRBJ1-2
CDR3 length: 13

CDR3 protein: CASSMVPGGRNQPQHF
CDR3 DNA: TGTGCCAGTAGTATGGTGCCAGGGGGTCGCAATCAGCCCCAGCATTTT
D gene: TRBD1
clone size: -
V gene: TRBV19
J gene: TRBJ1-5
CDR3 length: 16

CDR3 protein: CASSEEGGRVSALYGYTF
CDR3 DNA: TGTGCCAGCAGTGAAGAAGGAGGGCGGGTCAGTGCACTTTATGGCTACACCTTC
D gene: -
clone size: -
V gene: TRBV6-1
J gene: TRBJ1-2
CDR3 length: 18

CDR3 protein: CASSDRTTGELFF
CDR3 DNA: TGTGCCAGCAGCGACAGGACTACCGGGGAGCTGTTTTTT
D gene: -
clone size: once
V gene: TRBV7-3
J gene: TRBJ2-2
CDR3 length: 13